These 13 T cell receptor beta chains came from one sample sequenced in a study of T cell responses to AZD1222 COVID-19 vaccine. Repertoires were generated with immunoSEQ multiplex PCR, while TCRdb's copy carries only in-frame clones and drops some. The repertoire holds some 200,000 clones, 90% to 95% seen once, with roughly 3.8% in the top ten. Sequencing used peripheral blood, obtained on day 0 of AZD1222 vaccination. These receptors came from an adult in good health.

The chain combines TRBV5-1 with TRBJ1-5; possibly TRBD1 for D (5 bases). Per germline, CDR1 SGHRS and CDR2 YFSETQ. V lost 2 bases and J 7 bases, leaving 13 bases between the germline ends. This CDR3 contains 14 residues. The CDR3 here is CASSLLGVGQPQHF. The CDR3 coding sequence is TGCGCCAGCAGCTTATTAGGGGTGGGGCAGCCCCAGCATTTT.

The chain uses TRBV11-2 and TRBJ2-1; D not resolved. V dropped 4 bases and J dropped 10 bases, with 11 bases sitting between them. The length of the CDR3 is 12 residues. Germline V CDR1 and CDR2: SGHAT, FQNNGV. Here the CDR3 reads CASSSVAFEQFF. The CDR3 DNA follows: TGTGCCAGCAGCTCAGTAGCATTCGAGCAGTTCTTC.

The chain joins TRBV28 to TRBJ1-2, with 9 nucleotides matching TRBD1. The CDR3 sequence is 17 residues long. Germline CDR1 MDHEN, CDR2 SYDVKM. V shed 3 bases, J shed 2 bases, and the junction held 10 bases outside the gene matches. The CDR3 coding sequence is TGTGCCAGCAGTTTCACAGGGGGCTATTGGGCGAACTATGGCTACACCTTC. Translated: CASSFTGGYWANYGYTF.

The V call is TRBV5-4, the J call TRBJ1-1; TRBD1 might be the D (6 bases). The CDR3 is 14 residues long. V was clipped by 1 base and J by 1 base, with 8 bases between them. The germline gives CDR1 SGHNT, CDR2 YYREEE (reference sequence). For the CDR3, the DNA is TGTGCCAGCAGCTTGCAGGGGTGGAACACTGAAGCTTTCTTT. Protein: CASSLQGWNTEAFF.

The V call is TRBV5-6, the J call TRBJ1-1; the D is unclear. Trimming took 2 bases from V and 6 from J, leaving 11 bases between them. Germline V lookup: CDR1 SGHDT, CDR2 YYEEEE. The CDR3 contains 13 residues. CDR3 coding DNA: TGTGCCAGCAGCTTAGGCCCGCGCCCTGAAGCTTTCTTT. Its translation is CASSLGPRPEAFF.

This sequence joins TRBV6-5 and TRBJ1-2; 7 nucleotides line up with TRBD1. Trimming removed 5 bases from V and 6 bases from J; junction bases left unmatched: 12. The CDR3 extends over 15 amino acids. Germline loops: CDR1 MNHEY, CDR2 SVGAGI. The CDR3 DNA reads as TGTGCCAGCAGTCTCGGACAGGAGGGAGGGCATGGCTACACCTTC. This codes for CASSLGQEGGHGYTF.

This chain connects TRBV5-5 to TRBJ1-2, with 7 bases that match TRBD1. After removal of 2 bases from V and 1 base from J, the junction contained 14 bases not matched to a gene. Germline V gene sequence: CDR1 SGHKS, CDR2 YYEKEE (reference sequence). CDR3 length: 18 amino acids. The CDR3 nucleotides are TGTGCCAGCAGCTTATCAGCGGGACAGCTAAGTTTTAACTATGGCTACACCTTC. Encoded protein: CASSLSAGQLSFNYGYTF. Full variable domain (rest looked up from reference TRBV5-5 and TRBJ1-2): DAGVTQSPTHLIKTRGQQVTLRCSPISGHKSVSWYQQVLGQGPQFIFQYYEKEERGRGNFPDRFSARQFPNYSSELNVNALLLGDSALYLCASSLSAGQLSFNYGYTFGSGTRLTVV.

The rearrangement joins TRBV11-2 to TRBJ1-2, with D tentatively TRBD1 (5 bases). The V gene lost 4 bases and the J gene lost 7 bases, with 16 bases spanning the gap. The CDR3 extends over 14 amino acids. In germline, CDR1 is SGHAT, CDR2 FQNNGV. The CDR3 nucleotides read TGTGCCAGCAGCTCCCACGGGGCCCAACCTGGCTACACCTTC. It translates to CASSSHGAQPGYTF.

V usage is TRBV6-1 and J usage is TRBJ1-1; no definite D call. In germline, CDR1 is MNHNS, CDR2 SASEGT. The CDR3 is 15 amino acids. V lost 3 bases and J 0 bases, leaving 11 bases between the germline ends. The CDR3 DNA reads TGTGCCAGCAGTGATCCCGGCGGAGTGAACACTGAAGCTTTCTTT. The encoded protein is CASSDPGGVNTEAFF.

V and J are TRBV6-5 and TRBJ1-6, with 8 bases aligning to TRBD1. Germline CDR1 and CDR2: MNHEY and SVGAGI. V shed 4 bases and J 6 bases; nucleotides not matched to a gene: 5. The CDR3 has 15 residues. The CDR3 loop is CASSSRDRPNSPLHF. Here the CDR3 DNA reads TGTGCCAGCAGTTCCCGGGACAGGCCTAATTCACCCCTCCACTTT.

The chain couples TRBV2 to TRBJ1-6; D gene unclear. There are 13 residues in the CDR3. V was pared by 7 bases and J by 14 bases, with 18 bases between. Per germline, CDR1 SNHLY and CDR2 FYNNEI. The CDR3 spells CASKTRPLGALHF. DNA for the CDR3: TGTGCCAGCAAGACAAGGCCCTTAGGAGCCCTCCACTTT.

The chain carries TRBV7-9 and TRBJ1-6; D may be TRBD1 (5 bases). The CDR3 is 17 residues long. In germline, CDR1 is SEHNR, CDR2 FQNEAQ (reference sequence). V shed 2 bases and J shed 7 bases, with 18 bases lying between them. The CDR3 coding sequence is TGTGCCAGCAGCTTATATGGGGGTACCGAGGGCAATTCACCCCTCCACTTT. This codes for CASSLYGGTEGNSPLHF.

V is TRBV11-2 and J is TRBJ2-7; D not certain. The CDR3 sequence is 15 residues long. Between the trimmed V and J ends, which lost 4 bases and 3 bases, there was a span of 16 bases. From germline, CDR1 is SGHAT and CDR2 FQNNGV. In DNA form, the CDR3 reads TGTGCCAGCAGCTCGGTCTCGGATAGCTACTACGAGCAGTACTTC. Translated, it gives CASSSVSDSYYEQYF.